The 26 T cell receptor beta chains given below trace back to one sample, sequenced in a study of CXCR3-negative and CXCR3-positive naive CD8 T cells. Libraries of TRB cDNA were made by 5' RACE and carried UMIs. TCRdb reprocessed the 5' RACE reads and reports one entry per CDR3 protein, with no DNA. This table holds some 45,000 distinct CDR3 sequences. Sample: naive CXCR3- CD8+ T cells from blood. This sample's subset: CD45RO-CCR7+CD27+CD95- naive CD8+ T cells lacking CXCR3 (TNR3-). Receptor source: a human donor in good health. Some clones in this sample may be carry-over from other donors' samples.

J is TRBJ2-1 and V is TRBV29-1; the D gene TCRdb calls, TRBD2, cannot be checked with no DNA. Germline CDR1 SQVTM, CDR2 ANQGSEA. CDR3 size: 16 residues. CDR3 residues: CSVVGTSGFSYNEQFF.

This clonotype is labeled medium-sized based on frequency. This CDR3 is CASSSRDSDTGETQYF. The gene calls are TRBV11-3 and TRBJ2-5; no DNA is available, so the TRBD1 call from TCRdb remains unchecked. Germline CDR1 SGHNT, CDR2 YENEEA. The CDR3 has 16 residues.

J is TRBJ2-3 and V is TRBV15; absent DNA, TCRdb's TRBD2 call cannot be checked. CDR3 size: 13 residues. Germline values: CDR1 LNHNV, CDR2 YYDKDF (reference sequence). CDR3 amino acids: CATSRVDGEVEYF.

The chain carries TRBV6-2 or TRBV6-3 and TRBJ2-7; the D call from TCRdb, TRBD1, cannot be confirmed without DNA. This CDR3 has 15 amino acids. CDR1 is MNHEY, CDR2 SVGEGT, per germline. The CDR3 reads CASSSPPGQTYEQYF.

V usage is TRBV14 and J usage is TRBJ2-5; TCRdb names TRBD1, which stays unverified in the absence of DNA. The length of the CDR3 is 15 residues. Germline V gives CDR1 SGHDN, CDR2 FVKESK. CDR3 sequence: CASSDYRTGGETQYF.

This sequence joins TRBV27 and TRBJ2-5; as DNA is missing, the TRBD2 call by TCRdb cannot be tested. The CDR3 is 15 residues long. In germline, CDR1 is MNHEY, CDR2 SMNVEV (reference sequence). CDR3 loop: CASRVLVADQETQYF.

The chain employs TRBV7-6 and TRBJ2-1; TCRdb gives TRBD2 as the D gene, but with no DNA this cannot be confirmed. CDR1 is SGHVS and CDR2 is FNYEAQ in the germline V gene. The CDR3 extends over 14 amino acids. The CDR3 is CASSLGGTLNEQFF.

V is TRBV29-1 and J is TRBJ2-7; as DNA is missing, the TRBD2 call by TCRdb cannot be tested. There are 13 residues in the CDR3. Looked up from germline, CDR1 is SQVTM and CDR2 is ANQGSEA. The CDR3 loop is CSVEWAGSYEQYF.

V usage is TRBV20-1 and J usage is TRBJ2-1; TCRdb names TRBD2, which stays unverified in the absence of DNA. This CDR3 is built from 16 residues. CDR1 is DFQATT, CDR2 SNEGSKA, per germline (reference sequence). The CDR3 sequence is CSAREGSGGPFNEQFF.

This chain links TRBV15 with TRBJ1-5; TCRdb's D call, TRBD1, is unchecked because there is no DNA. The CDR3 has 14 amino acids. Germline assignment: CDR1 LNHNV and CDR2 YYDKDF (reference sequence). The CDR3 sequence: CATSRPGNNQPQHF.

The J gene is TRBJ1-1, the V gene TRBV7-6. CDR3 size: 15 residues. Per the germline V gene, CDR1 is SGHVS and CDR2 is FNYEAQ. CDR3: CASSLSEAGNTEAFF. Full variable domain (remainder filled in from reference TRBV7-6 and TRBJ1-1): GAGVSQSPRYKVTKRGQDVALRCDPISGHVSLYWYRQALGQGPEFLTYFNYEAQQDKSGLPNDRFSAERPEGSISTLTIQRTEQRDSAMYRCASSLSEAGNTEAFFGQGTRLTVV.

The chain couples TRBV20-1 to TRBJ1-6; the TCRdb D gene call, TRBD1, has no DNA to confirm it. The CDR3 contains 15 residues. CDR1 DFQATT and CDR2 SNEGSKA come from the germline V gene (reference sequence). CDR3 in amino acids: CSAREAGQENSPLHF.

The chain uses TRBV4-3 and TRBJ2-6; the TRBD1 assignment by TCRdb is unverifiable without DNA. The length of the CDR3 is 17 residues. CDR1 and CDR2 from the germline V gene are LGHNA and YSLEER. The CDR3: CASSWGPVVSGANVLTF.

V gene TRBV28 combines with J gene TRBJ2-5; absent DNA, TCRdb's TRBD1 call cannot be checked. The CDR3 sequence is 13 residues long. Looked up from germline, CDR1 is MDHEN and CDR2 is SYDVKM. The CDR3: CASSRQLRETQYF.

The chain has TRBV28 and TRBJ2-7; the D gene TCRdb calls, TRBD1, cannot be checked with no DNA. Germline CDR1 reads MDHEN; CDR2 reads SYDVKM. This CDR3 is 16 amino acids long. CDR3: CASSFRGSGQSYEQYF.

V gene TRBV27 combines with J gene TRBJ2-7; checking the TCRdb D call of TRBD2 is not possible without DNA. CDR1 is MNHEY, CDR2 SMNVEV, per germline (reference sequence). The CDR3 has 13 residues. This CDR3 reads CASSLKEGYEQYF.

The V gene is TRBV29-1, the J gene TRBJ1-1. Germline V gene data show CDR1 as SQVTM and CDR2 as ANQGSEA. The CDR3 contains 12 residues. This CDR3 is CSVEGGPPEAFF.

The V call is TRBV14, the J call TRBJ2-7. CDR1 and CDR2 from the germline V gene are SGHDN and FVKESK. The CDR3 contains 13 residues. CDR3 sequence reads: CASSQDPTYEQYF.

This chain joins TRBV7-8 and TRBJ1-4; TCRdb's D gene call, TRBD1, goes unchecked for lack of DNA. Germline V lookup: CDR1 SGHVS, CDR2 FQNEAQ. CDR3 size: 19 residues. CDR3 residues: CASSLAPGPGGGTNEKLFF.

The chain uses TRBV12-3 or TRBV12-4 and TRBJ2-5; TCRdb lists TRBD2, though no DNA is available to test this call. The CDR3 is 16 amino acids. The CDR3 is CASSLLSGGIQETQYF.

The chain is built from TRBV11-1 and TRBJ2-7; the TCRdb call, TRBD2, lacks DNA for checking. Germline values: CDR1 SGHAT, CDR2 FQDESV (reference sequence). The CDR3 length is 14 residues. CDR3 residues: CASSLAGEGYEQYF.

The chain combines TRBV2 with TRBJ2-6; lacking DNA, the TRBD1 call made by TCRdb goes unchecked. This CDR3 is 17 amino acids long. Per germline, CDR1 SNHLY and CDR2 FYNNEI. CDR3 region: CASSGPAGASGANVLTF.

The chain employs TRBV4-2 and TRBJ2-5. Germline CDR1 is LGHNA and CDR2 is YNFKEQ. The CDR3 runs to 15 residues. CDR3 amino acids: CASSQSWGGQETQYF.

The chain carries TRBV29-1 and TRBJ2-3; TCRdb picks TRBD2, but there is no DNA to check that call. Germline assignment: CDR1 SQVTM and CDR2 ANQGSEA. The CDR3 sequence is 13 residues long. CDR3 loop: CSALARYTDTQYF.

The rearrangement links TRBV7-8 to TRBJ1-1. Germline lookup yields CDR1 SGHVS and CDR2 FQNEAQ. The CDR3 has 15 amino acids. The CDR3 spells CASSLANRKNTEAFF.

This clonotype is labeled medium-sized based on frequency. The rearrangement links TRBV7-6 to TRBJ2-7; checking the TCRdb D call of TRBD1 is not possible without DNA. The CDR3 has 13 amino acids. The germline V gene has CDR1 SGHVS and CDR2 FNYEAQ. The CDR3 region is CASSSGTANEQYF.